This TCR beta chain originates from a study of cytomegalovirus exposure and HLA in healthy donors. At the level of the study: Researchers found that less than 90% of 398 genotyped donors fell within the Caucasian-associated ancestry cluster.

Germline CDR1 is LNHDA and CDR2 is SQIVND (reference sequence). Trimming shortened V by 3 bases and J by 0 bases, and 9 bases separated the two germline ends. The length of the CDR3 is 15 residues. Primers: 60 Vbeta forward and 13 Jbeta reverse. The data were produced by immunoSEQ multiplex PCR, yet TCRdb's version contains in-frame clones alone and is incomplete. The table lists under 200,000 clones. Comments on this clone: Its specificity is not known.

Whole-study findings and limits: Across donors, sequencing depth was assumed by presence/absence analyses to be roughly uniform.

The sequencing input was PBMCs. The rearrangement joins TRBV19 to TRBJ1-5; D is unclear. The TCR originated in a man aged 25 to 40 in good health and CMV-seronegative. CDR3 region: CASSIPRPSNQPQHF. DNA of the CDR3: TGTGCCAGTAGTATCCCCAGGCCTAGCAATCAGCCCCAGCATTTT.